This T cell receptor beta chain was obtained from a study of regulatory T cells in long-lasting Graves disease. V was pared by 2 bases and J by 3 bases, with 13 bases between. Per germline, CDR1 MDHEN and CDR2 SYDVKM. There are 15 residues in the CDR3. As to time point: persistent/refractory GD, antithyroid drugs over 5 years with positive TRAb. Isolated PBMC RNA provided the starting material for the TCR library. Note on this clonotype: Its target is not known. A read error may be the cause here, since a much bigger clone is one base away.

The authors built TCR beta libraries using iRepertoire HTBI primers and Arm-PCR of CDR3 regions. One entry per CDR3 protein results from TCRdb running MiXCR on the multiplex PCR reads. The table has 400,000 to 500,000 distinct CDR3 sequences, around 23% seen once. The study, taken as a whole, reports: Accuracy might have suffered from few samples. Persistent disease preferred TRBV28, TRBJ1-2 and TRBJ2-5. Study of thyroid tissue was not done, with only peripheral blood studied.

The TCR originated in a female donor with Graves disease. This sample comprised peripheral blood mononuclear cells (PBMCs), obtained when the disease was refractory, from a patient treated with antithyroid drugs. This chain links TRBV28 with TRBJ1-1; possibly TRBD1 for D (5 bases). In DNA, the CDR3 is TGTGCCAGCAGTTTAGGGGCTTTGGGCGACACTGAAGCTTTCTTT. Translating it yields CASSLGALGDTEAFF.